The 10 T cell receptor beta chains listed next were all sequenced from one sample in a study of blood T cells in healthy people across ages. PCR was performed a second time for about 7 to 12 cycles using a sample-barcoded 5' primer and a J-beta primer mix. In TCRdb, the 5' RACE reads were re-called with MiXCR into one record per CDR3 protein. The data contain 1.5 million to 2 million distinct CDR3 sequences, 28% of them singletons. Sequencing input: blood. These receptors were taken from a woman aged 30 to 39 in good health.

This clonotype appeared many times. The chain employs TRBV20-1 and TRBJ1-4; D gene unclear. The CDR3 consists of 15 residues. Trimming stripped 3 bases from V and 6 bases from J, with 17 bases between. Looked up from germline, CDR1 is DFQATT and CDR2 is SNEGSKA (reference sequence). The CDR3, as DNA: TGCAGTGCTAGTTCCCGGGCCCCCCGCGATGAAAAACTGTTTTTT. Its protein product is CSASSRAPRDEKLFF.

This chain joins TRBV10-3 and TRBJ2-7; either TRBD1 or TRBD2 may supply D (5 bases each). Per the germline V gene, CDR1 is ENHRY and CDR2 is SYGVKD. V lost 6 bases and J lost 5, with 14 bases in between. CDR3 size: 13 residues. The CDR3 loop is CAISEGPGHEQYF. The DNA for the CDR3 is TGTGCCATCAGCGAGGGGCCAGGGCACGAGCAGTACTTC.

As concerns this clonotype: One end of the junction does not line up with germline, which may come from a read error. The chain has TRBV12-3 or TRBV12-4 and TRBJ1-2, with unresolved D. The CDR3 spans 12 residues. In nucleotides, the CDR3 is TGTACCAGCAGTTACAGCAACTATGGCTACACCTTC. Its protein is CTSSYSNYGYTF.

This clonotype was seen more than once but under ten times. The rearrangement uses TRBV3-1 and TRBJ2-6; D perhaps matches TRBD1 (6 bases). Germline lookup yields CDR1 LGHDT and CDR2 YNNKEL (reference sequence). CDR3 size: 16 residues. V gave up 4 bases and J gave up 2 bases, with 12 bases separating them. The CDR3 here is CASSPYRDPGANVLTF. DNA for the CDR3: TGTGCCAGCAGCCCCTACAGGGACCCTGGGGCCAACGTCCTGACTTTC. The full variable domain, with the rest looked up from reference TRBV3-1 and TRBJ2-6, is DTAVSQTPKYLVTQMGNDKSIKCEQNLGHDTMYWYKQDSKKFLKIMFSYNNKELIINETVPNRFSPKSPDKAHLNLHINSLELGDSAVYFCASSPYRDPGANVLTFGAGSRLTVL.

This clonotype was recorded a few times. The chain combines TRBV20-1 with TRBJ1-2; the D is unclear. The CDR3 length is 13 residues. Germline V CDR1 and CDR2: DFQATT, SNEGSKA (reference sequence). V gave up 6 bases and J gave up 4 bases, with 15 bases separating them. The CDR3 reads CSAAIPGRYGYTF. CDR3 bases: TGCAGTGCCGCCATTCCGGGTCGCTATGGCTACACCTTC.

This clonotype was counted a few times. The chain uses TRBV10-1 and TRBJ1-1; D might be TRBD1 (6 bases). Germline V gene data show CDR1 as WNHNN and CDR2 as SYGVQD (reference sequence). The V gene lost 10 bases and the J gene lost 4 bases, with 13 bases spanning the gap. The CDR3 consists of 12 residues. CDR3 DNA sequence: TGCGCCATCGGACAGATGGGCACTGAAGCTTTCTTT. It yields the protein CAIGQMGTEAFF.

A word on this clonotype: A junction boundary mismatches the germline segment, possibly from a read error. The chain recombines TRBV6-1 with TRBJ2-7; D is uncertain. CDR1 is MNHNS, CDR2 SASEGT, per germline. This CDR3 contains 14 residues. CDR3 in amino acids: CAGSEVLGKDEQYF. CDR3 bases: TGTGCCGGCAGTGAGGTACTCGGAAAGGACGAGCAGTACTTC.

This clonotype was found many times. This chain links TRBV4-2 with TRBJ2-7; D is unresolved. There are 12 residues in the CDR3. Trimming shortened V by 1 base and J by 3 bases, and 4 bases separated the two germline ends. Germline V gives CDR1 LGHNA, CDR2 YNFKEQ. The CDR3 sequence: CASSQGIYEQYF. CDR3 coding DNA: TGTGCCAGCAGCCAAGGGATCTACGAGCAGTACTTC.

As for this clonotype: The junction shows a germline mismatch at one end, possibly a read error. The chain recombines TRBV2 with TRBJ2-4, with unresolved D. The CDR3 runs to 14 residues. Looked up from germline, CDR1 is SNHLY and CDR2 is FYNNEI. The CDR3 here is CASTEVSVKDEQYF. The CDR3 DNA sequence: TGTGCCAGCACTGAAGTGAGCGTCAAGGATGAGCAGTACTTC. Combining the CDR3 with reference TRBV2 and TRBJ2-4 gives the whole variable domain EPEVTQTPSHQVTQMGQEVILRCVPISNHLYFYWYRQILGQKVEFLVSFYNNEISEKSEIFDDQFSVERPDGSNFTLKIRSTKLEDSAMYFCASTEVSVKDEQYFGAGTRLSVL.

The gene calls are TRBV5-1 and TRBJ1-2; D not certain. In germline, CDR1 is SGHRS, CDR2 YFSETQ. This CDR3 has 13 amino acids. Trimming removed 4 bases at V and 5 bases at J, with 12 bases between. CDR3 protein: CASSRQEVYGYTF. CDR3 in DNA: TGCGCCAGCAGCCGGCAGGAGGTGTATGGCTACACCTTC.